These T cell receptor beta chains were read from a single sample in a study of CXCR3-negative and CXCR3-positive naive CD8 T cells. TCRdb reprocessed the 5' RACE reads and keeps a single row for each CDR3 protein, giving no DNA. The sample totals 35,000 to 50,000 distinct CDR3 sequences. Sequencing was done on a sample of memory CD8+ T cells from blood. The receptors derive from a human donor in good health. Some clones in this sample may be carry-over from other donors' samples. The CDR3 runs from the conserved cysteine through the conserved F or W. The order of the fields is clone size, V gene, J gene, CDR3 protein. Clone sizes are given selectively: once, few, many, or a class where the clone is expanded.

abundance: .
v_gene: TRBV11-2
j_gene: TRBJ2-5
CDR3aa: CASSRKDRQETQYF

abundance: .
v_gene: TRBV7-2
j_gene: TRBJ2-1
CDR3aa: CASRDGGLSVIEQFF

abundance: .
v_gene: TRBV7-9
j_gene: TRBJ2-7
CDR3aa: CASSPRTEYEQYF

abundance: .
v_gene: TRBV7-9
j_gene: TRBJ2-7
CDR3aa: CASSPLRPEQYF

abundance: .
v_gene: TRBV12-3/TRBV12-4
j_gene: TRBJ2-1
CDR3aa: CASGPPIYNEQFF

abundance: .
v_gene: TRBV7-2
j_gene: TRBJ2-7
CDR3aa: CASSLALVAYEQYF

abundance: .
v_gene: TRBV2
j_gene: TRBJ2-1
CDR3aa: CASKIGLAGYNEQFF

abundance: .
v_gene: TRBV4-1
j_gene: TRBJ1-5
CDR3aa: CASSQEYDQPQHF

abundance: .
v_gene: TRBV19
j_gene: TRBJ1-1
CDR3aa: CASSPGTPNTEAFF

abundance: .
v_gene: TRBV7-3
j_gene: TRBJ1-1
CDR3aa: CASSLRDGGVNTEAFF

abundance: .
v_gene: TRBV10-2
j_gene: TRBJ1-1
CDR3aa: CASSESTATEAFF

abundance: .
v_gene: TRBV20-1
j_gene: TRBJ2-7
CDR3aa: CSARDHIAGDYEQYF

abundance: .
v_gene: TRBV20-1
j_gene: TRBJ2-1
CDR3aa: CSARWDRDYNEQFF

abundance: .
v_gene: TRBV4-3
j_gene: TRBJ1-2
CDR3aa: CASSPVGGATAYGYTF

abundance: .
v_gene: TRBV29-1
j_gene: TRBJ2-1
CDR3aa: CSVDRGGNEQFF

abundance: .
v_gene: TRBV7-3
j_gene: TRBJ2-1
CDR3aa: CASSQTTRRHNEQFF

abundance: .
v_gene: TRBV7-6
j_gene: TRBJ2-1
CDR3aa: CASSATSGGAGIDNEQFF

abundance: .
v_gene: TRBV27
j_gene: TRBJ2-1
CDR3aa: CASIITGSSGGSNEQFF

abundance: .
v_gene: TRBV7-2
j_gene: TRBJ1-1
CDR3aa: CASSPAVAEAFF

abundance: .
v_gene: TRBV12-3/TRBV12-4
j_gene: TRBJ2-3
CDR3aa: CASSLGLPHIGTDTQYF

abundance: .
v_gene: TRBV4-3
j_gene: TRBJ2-1
CDR3aa: CASSQDGNRLNEQLF

abundance: .
v_gene: TRBV28
j_gene: TRBJ2-1
CDR3aa: CASSVLQEFYNEQFF

abundance: .
v_gene: TRBV7-9
j_gene: TRBJ1-1
CDR3aa: CASHGAPEAFF

abundance: .
v_gene: TRBV7-8
j_gene: TRBJ2-7
CDR3aa: CASSPPSGKYEQYF

abundance: .
v_gene: TRBV29-1
j_gene: TRBJ2-1
CDR3aa: CSVEDGLSSYNEQFF

abundance: .
v_gene: TRBV4-3
j_gene: TRBJ1-5
CDR3aa: CASSQAFFIQPQHF

abundance: .
v_gene: TRBV28
j_gene: TRBJ1-5
CDR3aa: CASNTRRESNQPQHF

abundance: .
v_gene: TRBV20-1
j_gene: TRBJ2-3
CDR3aa: CSASNWLRSGTQYF

abundance: .
v_gene: TRBV2
j_gene: TRBJ2-5
CDR3aa: CASSDSGQHIQETQYF

abundance: .
v_gene: TRBV29-1
j_gene: TRBJ1-2
CDR3aa: CSVRGGTVSNYGYTF

abundance: medium-sized
v_gene: TRBV20-1
j_gene: TRBJ1-1
CDR3aa: CSATISDTEAFF

abundance: .
v_gene: TRBV28
j_gene: TRBJ1-5
CDR3aa: CASRPAGGEQPQHF

abundance: .
v_gene: TRBV6-4
j_gene: TRBJ2-6
CDR3aa: CASSVQGNSGANVLTF

abundance: .
v_gene: TRBV2
j_gene: TRBJ2-5
CDR3aa: CASSQGHREQETQYF

abundance: .
v_gene: TRBV12-3/TRBV12-4
j_gene: TRBJ1-5
CDR3aa: CASSPDRGNQPQHF

abundance: .
v_gene: TRBV7-9
j_gene: TRBJ1-4
CDR3aa: CASSSPGQGFEKLFF

abundance: .
v_gene: TRBV29-1
j_gene: TRBJ2-5
CDR3aa: CSVALVNSQETQYF

abundance: .
v_gene: TRBV14
j_gene: TRBJ2-2
CDR3aa: CASSQVAGGFTGELFF

abundance: .
v_gene: TRBV7-9
j_gene: TRBJ2-7
CDR3aa: CASSPSLFHEQYF

abundance: .
v_gene: TRBV29-1
j_gene: TRBJ2-7
CDR3aa: CSVSQGEPYEQYF

abundance: .
v_gene: TRBV4-2
j_gene: TRBJ2-7
CDR3aa: CASSQDPSGVSYEQYF